This is a list of T cell receptor beta chains from one sample in a study of shared clonotypes between healthy human individuals. Generated by immunoSEQ multiplex PCR, the TCRdb table keeps only in-frame clones and is missing some. The sample comprises about 820,000 clones, 85% to 95% of which are singletons, and approximately 25% rests with the top ten. The sequenced material came from naive CD8+ T cells sorted from blood. The receptors shown here come from a man younger than 45 in good health. The CDR3 runs from the conserved cysteine through the conserved F or W. Only some rows state a clone size, as once, few, many or a class for expanded clones.

v_call clone_size cdr3_aa
TRBV5-1 - CASSLEGQGAGETQYF
TRBV5-4 once CASSLGGLGLSYEQYF
TRBV28 - CASGTPQGTDEQFF
TRBV10-3 - CAISENDMGLAASGELFF
TRBV4-2 - CASTLGGEGYNEQFF
TRBV7-2 - CASSLGFNQPQHF
TRBV4-1 - CASSTGWGEPQPQHF
TRBV6-5 - CASSYSITNYNEQFF
TRBV28 - CASSLYRGFSGDEQFF
TRBV10-1 - CASNRTGNYEQYF
TRBV7-9 - CASSLNPTYNEQFF
TRBV27 - CASSLLTGASEETQYF
TRBV19 - CASSKGANGYTF
TRBV9 - CASSGGTGLYEQYF
TRBV28 few CASSLISDRHTDTQYF
TRBV7-9 once CASSLEATDTQYF
TRBV10-1 - CASSDNSGTSGRAVTGELFF
TRBV4-3 - CASSQEEGVAGASYEQYF
TRBV28 - CASSPRTSGSHEQYF
TRBV29-1 - CSATTGTSGLGELFF
TRBV6-6 - CASSYSRERAGELFF
TRBV7-9 - CASSGRDRGGASYEQYF
TRBV7-8 - CASSPGTSGSSHEQYF
TRBV12-1 - CASSADGTSGKGDTQYF
TRBV27 - CASSITGSNYEQYF
TRBV27 - CASRPRVDEKLFF